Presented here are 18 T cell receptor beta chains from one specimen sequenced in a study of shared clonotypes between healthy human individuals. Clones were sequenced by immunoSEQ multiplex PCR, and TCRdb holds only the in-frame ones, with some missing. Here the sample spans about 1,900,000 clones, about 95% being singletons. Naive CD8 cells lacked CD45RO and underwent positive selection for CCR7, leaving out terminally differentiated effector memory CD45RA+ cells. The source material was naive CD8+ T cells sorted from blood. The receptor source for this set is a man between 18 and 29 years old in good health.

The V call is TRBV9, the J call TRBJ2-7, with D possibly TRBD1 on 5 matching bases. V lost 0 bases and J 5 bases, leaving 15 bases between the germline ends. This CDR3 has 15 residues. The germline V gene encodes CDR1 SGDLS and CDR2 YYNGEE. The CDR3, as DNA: TGTGCCAGCAGCGTAGAGCCAGGGTCCCGCCACGAGCAGTACTTC. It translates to CASSVEPGSRHEQYF. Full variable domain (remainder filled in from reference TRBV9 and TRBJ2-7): DSGVTQTPKHLITATGQRVTLRCSPRSGDLSVYWYQQSLDQGLQFLIQYYNGEERAKGNILERFSAQQFPDLHSELNLSSLELGDSALYFCASSVEPGSRHEQYFGPGTRLTVT.

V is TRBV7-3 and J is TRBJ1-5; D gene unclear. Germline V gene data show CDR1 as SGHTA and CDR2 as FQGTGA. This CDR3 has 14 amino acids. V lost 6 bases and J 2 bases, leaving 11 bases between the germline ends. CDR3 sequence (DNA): TGTGCCAGCAGTTATATGGCAGGCAATCAGCCCCAGCATTTT. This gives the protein CASSYMAGNQPQHF.

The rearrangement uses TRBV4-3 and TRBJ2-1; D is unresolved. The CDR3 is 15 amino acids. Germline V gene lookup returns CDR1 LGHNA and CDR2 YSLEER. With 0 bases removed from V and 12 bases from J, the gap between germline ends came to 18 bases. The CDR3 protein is CASSQDEGPTVRQFF. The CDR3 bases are TGCGCCAGCAGCCAAGACGAAGGCCCAACGGTCCGGCAGTTCTTC.

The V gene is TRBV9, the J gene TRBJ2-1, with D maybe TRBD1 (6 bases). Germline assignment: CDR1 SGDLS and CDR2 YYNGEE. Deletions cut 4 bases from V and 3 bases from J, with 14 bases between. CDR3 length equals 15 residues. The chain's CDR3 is CASSPEGVGYNEQFF. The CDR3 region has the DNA TGTGCCAGCAGCCCCGAGGGGGTGGGCTACAATGAGCAGTTCTTC.

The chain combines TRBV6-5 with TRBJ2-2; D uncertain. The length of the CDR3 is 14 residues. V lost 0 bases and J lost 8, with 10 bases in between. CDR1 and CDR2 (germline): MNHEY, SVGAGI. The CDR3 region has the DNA TGTGCCAGCAGTTACTCCTCTTCCCCGGGGGAGCTGTTTTTT. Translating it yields CASSYSSSPGELFF.

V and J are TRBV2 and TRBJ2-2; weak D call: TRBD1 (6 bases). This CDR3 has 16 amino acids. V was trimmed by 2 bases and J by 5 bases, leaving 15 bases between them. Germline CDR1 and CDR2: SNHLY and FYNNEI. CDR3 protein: CASSEIMGALTGELFF. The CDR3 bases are TGTGCCAGCAGTGAAATCATGGGGGCGCTGACCGGGGAGCTGTTTTTT.

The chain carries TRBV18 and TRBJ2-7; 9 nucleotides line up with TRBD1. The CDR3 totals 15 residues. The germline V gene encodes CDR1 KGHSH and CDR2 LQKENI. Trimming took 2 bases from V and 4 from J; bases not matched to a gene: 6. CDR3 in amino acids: CASSPSPGQGYEQYF. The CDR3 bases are TGTGCCAGCTCACCATCTCCGGGACAGGGATACGAGCAGTACTTC.

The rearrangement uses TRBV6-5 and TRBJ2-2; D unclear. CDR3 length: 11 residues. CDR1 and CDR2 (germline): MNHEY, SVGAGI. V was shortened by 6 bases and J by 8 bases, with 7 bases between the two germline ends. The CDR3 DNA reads TGTGCCAGCAGACCCTCGGGGGAGCTGTTTTTT. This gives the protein CASRPSGELFF.

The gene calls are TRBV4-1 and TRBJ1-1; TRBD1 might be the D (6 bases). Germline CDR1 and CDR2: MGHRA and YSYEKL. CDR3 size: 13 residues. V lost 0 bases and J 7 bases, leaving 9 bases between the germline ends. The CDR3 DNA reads TGCGCCAGCAGCCAAGAGACAGGTCGTGAAGCTTTCTTT. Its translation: CASSQETGREAFF.

The CDR3 nucleotides read TGCGCCAGCAGTGAGGGGGGGGGTTCACCCCTCCACTTT. Residues: CASSEGGGSPLHF. The chain uses TRBV10-1 and TRBJ1-6, with a tentative D call TRBD1 (5 bases). With 2 bases removed from V and 9 bases from J, the gap between germline ends came to 8 bases. Germline loops: CDR1 WNHNN, CDR2 SYGVQD (reference sequence). This CDR3 comprises 13 residues.

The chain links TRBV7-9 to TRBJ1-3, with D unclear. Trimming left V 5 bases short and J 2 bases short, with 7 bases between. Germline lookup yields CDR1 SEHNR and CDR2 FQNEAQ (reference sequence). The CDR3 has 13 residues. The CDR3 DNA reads TGTGCCAGCAGCCCTCAACCTGGAAACACCATATATTTT. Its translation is CASSPQPGNTIYF.

CDR3 amino acids: CASSDGTGVEQYF. Written as DNA, the CDR3 is TGCGCCAGCAGCGACGGGACAGGGGTCGAGCAGTACTTC. This rearrangement joins TRBV10-2 to TRBJ2-7, with 10 bases that match TRBD1. CDR1 WSHSY and CDR2 SAAADI come from the germline V gene. There are 13 residues in the CDR3. Germline trimming cut 6 bases from V and 6 bases from J; bases unmatched to any gene: 5.

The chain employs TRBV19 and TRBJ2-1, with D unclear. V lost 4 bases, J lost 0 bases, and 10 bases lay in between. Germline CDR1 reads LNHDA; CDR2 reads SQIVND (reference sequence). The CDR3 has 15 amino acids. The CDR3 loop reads CASSTRASSYNEQFF. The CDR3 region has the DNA TGTGCCAGTAGTACCAGAGCTAGCTCCTACAATGAGCAGTTCTTC.

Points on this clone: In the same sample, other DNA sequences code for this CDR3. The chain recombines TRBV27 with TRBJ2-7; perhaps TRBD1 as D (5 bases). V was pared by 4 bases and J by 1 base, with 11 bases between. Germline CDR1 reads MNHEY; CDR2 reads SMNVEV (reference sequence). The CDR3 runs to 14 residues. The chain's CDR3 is CASSYTTDSYEQYF. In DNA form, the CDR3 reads TGTGCCAGCAGTTATACGACAGATTCCTACGAGCAGTACTTC.

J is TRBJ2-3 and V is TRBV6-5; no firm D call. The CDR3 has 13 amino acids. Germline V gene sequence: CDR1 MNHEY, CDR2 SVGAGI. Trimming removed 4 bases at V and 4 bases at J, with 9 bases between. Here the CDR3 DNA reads TGTGCCAGCAGTTTAGGATTTGCAGATACGCAGTATTTT. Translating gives CASSLGFADTQYF.

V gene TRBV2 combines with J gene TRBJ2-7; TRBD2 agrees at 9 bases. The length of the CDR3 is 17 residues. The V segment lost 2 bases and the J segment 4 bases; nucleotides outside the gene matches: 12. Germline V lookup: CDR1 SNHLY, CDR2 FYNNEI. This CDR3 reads CASSEIPSREGPYEQYF. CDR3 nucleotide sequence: TGTGCCAGCAGTGAAATCCCCTCGCGGGAGGGCCCTTACGAGCAGTACTTC.

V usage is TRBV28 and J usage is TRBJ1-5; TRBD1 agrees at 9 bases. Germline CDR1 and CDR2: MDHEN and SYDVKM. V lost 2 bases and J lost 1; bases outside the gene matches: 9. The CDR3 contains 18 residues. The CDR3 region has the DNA TGTGCCAGCAGTTTAGGAAGGGGACAGGGAATCAGCAATCAGCCCCAGCATTTT. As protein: CASSLGRGQGISNQPQHF. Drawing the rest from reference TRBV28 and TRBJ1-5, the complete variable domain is DVKVTQSSRYLVKRTGEKVFLECVQDMDHENMFWYRQDPGLGLRLIYFSYDVKMKEKGDIPEGYSVSREKKERFSLILESASTNQTSMYLCASSLGRGQGISNQPQHFGDGTRLSIL.

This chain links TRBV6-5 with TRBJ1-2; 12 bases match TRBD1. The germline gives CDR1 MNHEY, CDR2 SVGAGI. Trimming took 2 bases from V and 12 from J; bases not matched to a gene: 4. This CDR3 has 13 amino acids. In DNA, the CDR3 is TGTGCCAGCAGTTACGGGACAGGGGGCGTAAACACCTTC. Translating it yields CASSYGTGGVNTF.